Listed here are 2 T cell receptor beta chains from one sample, sequenced in a study of T-cell memory formation after mild COVID-19. From the 5' RACE reads, TCRdb called clonotypes with MiXCR, one entry per CDR3 protein. The sample consists of around 320,000 distinct CDR3 sequences, 25% to 30% of them appearing once. The sequenced sample was PBMCs or a T cell subset sorted from them (not recorded which). Receptors were obtained from an adult woman who had mild COVID-19 (a few samples of this study predate the infection). Cell type and time point are not known.

V usage is TRBV20-1 and J usage is TRBJ1-2, with D tentatively TRBD1 (5 bases). The CDR3 runs 13 residues. V lost 3 bases and J 1 base, leaving 9 bases between the germline ends. Germline CDR1 reads DFQATT; CDR2 reads SNEGSKA (reference sequence). CDR3: CSASEGFNYGYTF. The CDR3 DNA reads TGCAGTGCTAGTGAGGGGTTTAACTATGGCTACACCTTC.

This clonotype has a handful of counts. The chain's CDR3 is CASSLGQGGNTIYF. The CDR3 DNA follows: TGCGCCAGCAGCCTAGGACAGGGAGGAAACACCATATATTTT. The rearrangement links TRBV5-1 to TRBJ1-3, with 8 bases that match TRBD1. Trimming removed 4 bases from V and 4 bases from J; junction bases left unmatched: 4. CDR3 length: 14 amino acids. The germline gives CDR1 SGHRS, CDR2 YFSETQ.